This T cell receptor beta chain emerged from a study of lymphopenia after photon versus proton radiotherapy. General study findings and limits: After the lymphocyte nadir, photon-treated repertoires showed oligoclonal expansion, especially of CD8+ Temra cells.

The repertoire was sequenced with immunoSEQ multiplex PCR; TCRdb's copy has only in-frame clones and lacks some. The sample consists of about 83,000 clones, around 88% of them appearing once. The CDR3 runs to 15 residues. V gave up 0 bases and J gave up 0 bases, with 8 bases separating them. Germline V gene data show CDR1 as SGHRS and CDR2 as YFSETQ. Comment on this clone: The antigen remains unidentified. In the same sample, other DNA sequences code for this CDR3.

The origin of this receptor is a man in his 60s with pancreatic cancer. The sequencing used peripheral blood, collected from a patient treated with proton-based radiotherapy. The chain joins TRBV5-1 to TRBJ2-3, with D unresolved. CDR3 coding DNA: TGCGCCAGCAGCTTGGCGGGTAAGAGCACAGATACGCAGTATTTT. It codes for CASSLAGKSTDTQYF.